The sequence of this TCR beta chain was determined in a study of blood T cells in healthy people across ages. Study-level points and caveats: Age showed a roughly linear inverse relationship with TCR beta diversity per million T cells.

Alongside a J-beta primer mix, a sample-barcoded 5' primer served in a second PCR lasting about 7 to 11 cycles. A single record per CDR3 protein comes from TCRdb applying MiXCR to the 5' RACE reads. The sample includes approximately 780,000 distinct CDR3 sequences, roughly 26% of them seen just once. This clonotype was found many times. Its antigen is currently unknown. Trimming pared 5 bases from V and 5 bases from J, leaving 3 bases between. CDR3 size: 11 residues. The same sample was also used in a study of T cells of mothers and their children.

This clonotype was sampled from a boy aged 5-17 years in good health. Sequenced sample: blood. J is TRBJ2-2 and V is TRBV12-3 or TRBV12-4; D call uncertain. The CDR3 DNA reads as TGTGCCAGCAGTGTAACCGGGGAGCTGTTTTTT. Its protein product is CASSVTGELFF.